This TCR beta chain was profiled in a study of shared clonotypes between healthy human individuals. This table comes from immunoSEQ multiplex PCR, and its TCRdb copy is limited to in-frame clones, with some not included. Seen here are 1 million to 1.3 million clones, about four fifths observed once, and the top ten hold 0.61%. The ends lost 4 bases at V and 8 bases at J; junction bases unmatched: 2. CDR3 length equals 13 residues. Looked up from germline, CDR1 is SGHDT and CDR2 is YYEEEE. The TCR sequence derives from a man aged 18-30 years in good health. Some clones in this sample may be carry-over from other donors' samples. Source material: memory CD4+ T cells from PBMCs. Subset of the sample: CD45RA-negative fraction. The chain employs TRBV5-6 and TRBJ1-6, with 8 bases aligning to TRBD1. The CDR3 is CASSPDRDSPLHF. The CDR3 nucleotides are TGTGCCAGCAGCCCGGACAGGGATTCACCCCTCCACTTT.